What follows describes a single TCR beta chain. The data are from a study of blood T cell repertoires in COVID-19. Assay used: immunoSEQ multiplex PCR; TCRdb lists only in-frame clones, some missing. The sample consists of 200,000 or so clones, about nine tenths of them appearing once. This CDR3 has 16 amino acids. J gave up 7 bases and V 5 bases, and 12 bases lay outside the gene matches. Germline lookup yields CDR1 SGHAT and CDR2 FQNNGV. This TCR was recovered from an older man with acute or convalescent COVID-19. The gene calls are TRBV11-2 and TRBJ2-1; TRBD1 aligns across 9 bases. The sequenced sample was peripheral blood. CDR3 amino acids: CASSITQGASGNEQFF. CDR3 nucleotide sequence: TGTGCCAGCAGCATTACACAGGGGGCAAGCGGGAATGAGCAGTTCTTC.